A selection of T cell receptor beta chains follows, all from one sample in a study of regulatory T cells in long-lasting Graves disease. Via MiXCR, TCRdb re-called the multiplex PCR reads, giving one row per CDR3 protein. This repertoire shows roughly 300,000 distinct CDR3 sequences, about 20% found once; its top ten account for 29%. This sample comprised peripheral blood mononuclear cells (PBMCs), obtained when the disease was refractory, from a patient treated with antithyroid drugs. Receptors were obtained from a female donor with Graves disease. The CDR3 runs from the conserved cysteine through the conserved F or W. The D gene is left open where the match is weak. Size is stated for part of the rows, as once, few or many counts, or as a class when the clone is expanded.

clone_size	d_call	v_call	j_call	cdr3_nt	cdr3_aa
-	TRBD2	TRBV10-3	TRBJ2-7	TGTGCCATCAGTGGCGAGGTAGCGGGAGTGTACGAGCAGTACTTC	CAISGEVAGVYEQYF
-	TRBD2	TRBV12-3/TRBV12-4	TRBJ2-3	TGTGCCAGCGGACTAGGTGATTCGGATACGCAGTATTTT	CASGLGDSDTQYF
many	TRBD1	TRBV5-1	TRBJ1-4	TGCGCCAGCAGCGGACAGGGGGCGACTAATGAAAAACTGTTTTTT	CASSGQGATNEKLFF
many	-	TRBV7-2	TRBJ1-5	TGTGCCAGCAGCTTAGAGGGGGGACAGCCCCAGCATTTT	CASSLEGGQPQHF
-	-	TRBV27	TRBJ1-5	TGTGCCAGCACCAGCTACAGGGAAGGCGATCAGCCCCAGCATTTT	CASTSYREGDQPQHF
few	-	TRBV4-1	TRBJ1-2	TGCGCCAGCAGCCCCTCTCCCTCAGGCTATGGCTACACCTTC	CASSPSPSGYGYTF
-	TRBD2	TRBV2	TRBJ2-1	TGTGCCAGCAGTGGGGGAGGGGTTGGTGAGCAGTTCTTC	CASSGGGVGEQFF
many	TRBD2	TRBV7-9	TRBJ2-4	TGTGCCAGCAGCTTGGGTAGCGGGAGTTCGGCCAAAAACATTCAGTACTTC	CASSLGSGSSAKNIQYF
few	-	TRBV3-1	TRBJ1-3	TGTGCCAGCAGCCGGTCAGGGGCTGGAAACACCATATATTTT	CASSRSGAGNTIYF
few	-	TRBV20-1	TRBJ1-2	TGCAGTGCTAGAGATCGATACGGCAGAGAATATGGCTACACCTTC	CSARDRYGREYGYTF
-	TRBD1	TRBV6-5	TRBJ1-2	TGTGCCAGCAGTTACAACAGGGGGCGGGATGGCTACACCTTC	CASSYNRGRDGYTF
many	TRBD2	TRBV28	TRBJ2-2	TGTGCCAGCAGTTCCAGCGGGACGAACACCGGGGAGCTGTTTTTT	CASSSSGTNTGELFF